These T cell receptor beta chains were read from a single sample in a study of blood T cell repertoires in COVID-19. The protocol was immunoSEQ multiplex PCR, while the TCRdb copy is restricted to in-frame clones and leaves out a portion. The sample comprises 95,000 to 150,000 clones, around 78% of which are singletons, and 2% to 2.5% rests with the top ten. Sample: peripheral blood. Source of these receptors: a man between 65 and 85 years old with acute or convalescent COVID-19. Each CDR3 is given with its conserved first and last residue. D genes are given only for firm matches. Part of the rows lack a size; the others show once, few, many or a class for expanded clones.

>TRBJ1-4|TRBD1|TRBV7-2|NA
CASGRDSREKLFF
TGTGCCAGCGGCCGGGACAGTCGGGAAAAACTGTTTTTT
>TRBJ1-1|NA|TRBV7-3|NA
CASSHKMNTEAFF
TGTGCCAGCAGCCACAAAATGAACACTGAAGCTTTCTTT
>TRBJ2-7|TRBD2|TRBV6-2/TRBV6-3|NA
CASSGLAGVGEQYF
TGTGCCAGCAGCGGACTAGCGGGGGTCGGCGAGCAGTACTTC
>TRBJ2-3|NA|TRBV7-2|NA
CAIPGGTDTQYF
TGTGCCATCCCGGGAGGCACAGATACGCAGTATTTT
>TRBJ1-1|NA|TRBV4-3|NA
CASSQDGGGARNTEAFF
TGCGCCAGCAGCCAAGATGGGGGGGGCGCGAGGAACACTGAAGCTTTCTTT
>TRBJ1-5|NA|TRBV10-3|few
CAISADRDQPQHF
TGTGCCATCAGTGCGGACAGAGATCAGCCCCAGCATTTT
>TRBJ2-3|NA|TRBV9|NA
CASTPGGPDTQYF
TGTGCCAGCACGCCCGGGGGGCCGGATACGCAGTATTTT
>TRBJ1-1|NA|TRBV4-1|NA
CASSQEFGQGTNTEAFF
TGCGCCAGCAGCCAAGAGTTCGGGCAGGGGACGAACACTGAAGCTTTCTTT
>TRBJ2-1|TRBD2|TRBV7-9|NA
CASSFGLAGFQFF
TGTGCCAGCAGCTTCGGACTAGCGGGTTTTCAGTTCTTC
>TRBJ1-6|TRBD1|TRBV18|NA
CASSQGAKNSPLHF
TGTGCCAGCTCACAGGGGGCTAAGAATTCACCCCTCCACTTT
>TRBJ2-7|NA|TRBV11-1|NA
CASSLQGGGSYEQYF
TGTGCCAGCAGCTTACAGGGAGGGGGTTCATACGAGCAGTACTTC
>TRBJ2-3|TRBD1|TRBV6-2/TRBV6-3|NA
CASSRDRALRNTQYF
TGTGCCAGCAGCCGGGACAGGGCCCTCAGGAATACGCAGTATTTT
>TRBJ1-6|NA|TRBV25-1|NA
CASSPGDSFAIYSPLHF
TGTGCCAGCAGCCCGGGGGACTCCTTTGCAATCTATTCACCCCTCCACTTT
>TRBJ1-2|TRBD1|TRBV6-6|NA
CASAGQGYGYTF
TGTGCCAGCGCGGGACAGGGCTATGGCTACACCTTC
>TRBJ1-2|NA|TRBV6-5|once
CASSYGGGQANYGYTF
TGTGCCAGCAGTTATGGGGGGGGCCAGGCTAACTATGGCTACACCTTC
>TRBJ2-5|TRBD2|TRBV5-1|NA
CASSSSGGGVQETQYF
TGCGCCAGCAGCTCCTCTGGCGGGGGGGTCCAAGAGACCCAGTACTTC
>TRBJ2-3|NA|TRBV6-6|NA
CASHPRGRGGTDTQYF
TGTGCCAGCCACCCCCGGGGGAGGGGGGGCACAGATACGCAGTATTTT
>TRBJ2-5|NA|TRBV5-1|NA
CASSLTGTSQETQYF
TGCGCCAGCAGCTTGACCGGGACTTCACAAGAGACCCAGTACTTC
>TRBJ1-6|TRBD1|TRBV27|few
CASSGTANNSPLHF
TGTGCCAGCAGTGGGACAGCAAATAATTCACCCCTCCACTTT
>TRBJ1-2|NA|TRBV10-3|few
CAISESRFYTF
TGTGCCATCAGTGAGTCGCGATTCTACACCTTC
>TRBJ1-5|NA|TRBV7-2|NA
CASARFDGNQPQHF
TGTGCCAGCGCCCGGTTTGATGGCAATCAGCCCCAGCATTTT
>TRBJ2-2|TRBD2|TRBV6-2/TRBV6-3|few
CASSYYPGRDTGELFF
TGTGCCAGCAGTTACTATCCAGGGAGGGACACCGGGGAGCTGTTTTTT
>TRBJ1-2|TRBD1|TRBV19|NA
CATSDRVNYGYTF
TGTGCCACCTCGGACAGGGTAAACTATGGCTACACCTTC
>TRBJ1-5|TRBD1|TRBV29-1|NA
CSVLTGVNQPQHF
TGCAGCGTTCTGACAGGGGTGAATCAGCCCCAGCATTTT
>TRBJ2-7|NA|TRBV3-1/TRBV3-2|NA
CASSLTQGNEQYF
TGTGCCAGCAGCCTAACCCAGGGAAACGAGCAGTACTTC
>TRBJ1-1|TRBD1|TRBV10-3|NA
CAIRLGNTGGNTEAFF
TGTGCCATCAGGCTAGGGAATACAGGGGGAAACACTGAAGCTTTCTTT
>TRBJ1-6|NA|TRBV7-2|NA
CASSLSAGLSSYNSPLHF
TGTGCCAGCAGCTTATCGGCAGGCCTTAGCTCCTATAATTCACCCCTCCACTTT
>TRBJ1-2|TRBD1|TRBV11-2|NA
CASSMRGLDYGYTF
TGTGCCAGCAGCATGAGGGGGCTAGACTATGGCTACACCTTC
>TRBJ1-1|NA|TRBV2|NA
CASSGSGGEAFF
TGTGCCAGCAGTGGGTCCGGGGGTGAAGCTTTCTTT
>TRBJ2-2|TRBD1|TRBV23-1|NA
CASSPQAGQGPTGELFF
TGCGCCAGCAGCCCCCAGGCGGGACAGGGGCCCACCGGGGAGCTGTTTTTT
>TRBJ1-2|NA|TRBV11-2|NA
CASSLGLQGMDGYTF
TGTGCCAGCAGCTTAGGTCTCCAGGGAATGGATGGCTACACCTTC
>TRBJ1-1|NA|TRBV9|NA
CASSASGGSNTEAFF
TGTGCCAGCAGCGCGAGCGGGGGCAGCAACACTGAAGCTTTCTTT
>TRBJ1-1|NA|TRBV4-3|NA
CASSQLQAAEAFF
TGCGCCAGCAGCCAACTACAGGCCGCAGAAGCTTTCTTT
>TRBJ1-5|TRBD1|TRBV27|NA
CASSLSFTGGFDQPQHF
TGTGCCAGCAGTTTATCCTTTACAGGGGGCTTCGATCAGCCCCAGCATTTT
>TRBJ2-7|TRBD2|TRBV3-1/TRBV3-2|NA
CASSQRREKQYF
TGTGCCAGCAGCCAAAGGCGGGAGAAGCAGTACTTC
>TRBJ2-3|TRBD2|TRBV7-9|few
CASSLSGGPDTQYF
TGTGCCAGCAGCTTAAGCGGGGGCCCAGATACGCAGTATTTT
>TRBJ1-3|TRBD1|TRBV5-1|NA
CASSLAFQGAGNTIYF
TGCGCCAGCAGCTTGGCCTTCCAGGGGGCTGGAAACACCATATATTTT
>TRBJ2-7|TRBD2|TRBV2|few
CAGAGGLSYEQYF
TGTGCCGGAGCGGGGGGGCTCTCCTACGAGCAGTACTTC
>TRBJ1-2|TRBD1|TRBV30|NA
CAWTARDRGPGYTF
TGTGCCTGGACCGCCCGGGACAGGGGGCCTGGCTACACCTTC
>TRBJ2-2|TRBD1|TRBV4-2|once
CASSQLGQGTNTGELFF
TGTGCCAGCAGCCAGCTGGGACAGGGGACGAACACCGGGGAGCTGTTTTTT
>TRBJ1-6|TRBD1|TRBV7-2|NA
CASSSGQGGSPLHF
TGTGCCAGCAGCTCGGGACAGGGAGGATCACCCCTCCACTTT
>TRBJ1-3|NA|TRBV11-2|few
CASSLDPQGNSGNTIYF
TGTGCCAGCAGCTTAGATCCCCAGGGGAACTCTGGAAACACCATATATTTT
>TRBJ2-1|TRBD1|TRBV5-4|NA
CASSLVTGVYNEQFF
TGTGCCAGCAGCTTGGTTACAGGGGTCTACAATGAGCAGTTCTTC
>TRBJ2-2|TRBD1|TRBV24-1|NA
CATSDWDRATTGELFF
TGTGCCACCAGTGATTGGGACAGGGCCACCACCGGGGAGCTGTTTTTT
>TRBJ1-6|TRBD1|TRBV5-1|NA
CASSRTGTGVDSPLHF
TGCGCCAGCAGTCGAACCGGGACAGGGGTTGATTCACCCCTCCACTTT
>TRBJ2-7|NA|TRBV25-1|NA
CASSESYEQYF
TGTGCCAGCAGTGAATCTTACGAGCAGTACTTC
>TRBJ2-7|NA|TRBV9|NA
CASSVHGLHFTYEQYF
TGTGCCAGCAGCGTACACGGTCTCCACTTCACCTACGAGCAGTACTTC
>TRBJ2-1|TRBD1|TRBV4-3|NA
CASSQEHRGSYNEQFF
TGCGCCAGCAGCCAAGAGCACAGGGGGTCCTACAATGAGCAGTTCTTC
>TRBJ2-3|NA|TRBV27|NA
CASSLGTGGRRRDTQYF
TGTGCCAGCAGTTTGGGGACCGGGGGGCGCCGTCGGGATACGCAGTATTTT
>TRBJ1-5|NA|TRBV2|NA
CASSPHTGKVQPQHF
TGTGCCAGCAGCCCGCATACAGGAAAAGTTCAGCCCCAGCATTTT
>TRBJ1-4|NA|TRBV7-9|NA
CASSSQGGGEKLFF
TGTGCCAGCAGCTCACAGGGTGGAGGTGAAAAACTGTTTTTT
>TRBJ1-5|TRBD1|TRBV3-1/TRBV3-2|few
CASSQETGGIGNQPQHF
TGTGCCAGCAGCCAAGAGACAGGGGGGATCGGGAATCAGCCCCAGCATTTT
>TRBJ1-1|TRBD1|TRBV6-4|NA
CASSKLPGQQPNTEAFF
TGTGCCAGCAGTAAACTCCCGGGACAGCAGCCGAACACTGAAGCTTTCTTT
>TRBJ1-1|NA|TRBV12-3/TRBV12-4|NA
CASSLRGNTEAFF
TGTGCCAGCAGTTTAAGAGGGAACACTGAAGCTTTCTTT
>TRBJ2-5|NA|TRBV5-1|NA
CASSFQGGQETQYF
TGCGCCAGCAGCTTTCAGGGAGGCCAAGAGACCCAGTACTTC
>TRBJ1-1|NA|TRBV5-1|NA
CASSYREGNTEAFF
TGCGCCAGCAGCTACAGGGAGGGGAACACTGAAGCTTTCTTT
>TRBJ1-5|NA|TRBV7-2|NA
CASSPSGGRGNQPQHF
TGTGCCAGCAGCCCCTCGGGGGGGAGGGGCAATCAGCCCCAGCATTTT
>TRBJ1-1|NA|TRBV15|NA
CATSRVGHLNTEAFF
TGTGCCACCAGCAGAGTGGGACATTTGAACACTGAAGCTTTCTTT
>TRBJ2-1|NA|TRBV5-1|NA
CASSLVAGTYNEQFF
TGCGCCAGCAGCTTGGTGGCAGGCACCTACAATGAGCAGTTCTTC
>TRBJ1-1|NA|TRBV20-1|NA
CSAQGNTEAFF
TGCAGTGCTCAGGGAAATACTGAAGCTTTCTTT